Given below is one TCR beta chain in context. Its matching antigen is unknown. This specimen includes other DNA sequences encoding the same CDR3. Expressed TCRB transcripts were sequenced because the isolated RNA had all been reverse transcribed beforehand. Sequencing was performed with immunoSEQ multiplex PCR; in TCRdb, only in-frame clones are kept and a portion is missing. The data show about 340,000 clones, 13% seen once. Germline V gene lookup returns CDR1 SGHRS and CDR2 YFSETQ. The length of the CDR3 is 14 residues. J gave up 7 bases and V 3 bases, and 6 bases lay outside the gene matches. This sample stems from a study of beta chain features in type 1 diabetes. Broader study findings: Cells that show high TCR expression could be over-represented by cDNA sequencing. A definitive answer on HLA type influencing TCRB rearrangement was not reached here. Shorter TCRB CDR3s, moderately but significantly so, marked every one of the four CD4+ subsets in Type 1 diabetes patients.

The TCR originated in a young woman with type 1 diabetes. The J gene is TRBJ2-1, the V gene TRBV5-1, with 8 bases that match TRBD2. Sample: naive CD4+ T cells from blood. The CDR3 spells CASSSGLAGNEQFF. Here the CDR3 DNA reads TGCGCCAGCAGCTCTGGACTAGCAGGGAATGAGCAGTTCTTC.